The sequence of this T cell receptor beta chain was determined in a study of cytomegalovirus exposure and HLA in healthy donors. General study points: In vitro experiments confirmed that a few CMV-associated chains were specific for CMV antigens. In a later analysis, compared with equally common non-associated chains, HLA-associated beta chains were more expanded.

To note about this clone: Its antigen is not known. This sample includes further DNA sequences coding for the same CDR3.

It was with 60 Vbeta and 13 Jbeta primers that the PCR ran. Here immunoSEQ multiplex PCR was the method, and the copy in TCRdb shows in-frame clones only, minus some. The sample has 150,000 to 200,000 clones, under 90% seen once. The CDR3 totals 12 residues. CDR1 and CDR2 (germline): SEHNR, FQNEAQ (reference sequence). V was cut by 2 bases and J by 3 bases, with 4 bases left in between. The clonotype comes from a man aged 30 to 39 in good health and CMV-seronegative. The gene calls are TRBV7-9 and TRBJ1-1; no reliable D call. Sequencing was performed on PBMCs. In nucleotides, the CDR3 is TGTGCCAGCAGCTTATCTTACACTGAAGCTTTCTTT. Its protein is CASSLSYTEAFF. The full variable domain, rest sourced from reference TRBV7-9 and TRBJ1-1, is DTGVSQNPRHKITKRGQNVTFRCDPISEHNRLYWYRQTLGQGPEFLTYFQNEAQLEKSRLLSDRFSAERPKGSFSTLEIQRTEQGDSAMYLCASSLSYTEAFFGQGTRLTVV.